This is a list of T cell receptor beta chains from one sample in a study of T cell responses to AZD1222 COVID-19 vaccine. Method: immunoSEQ multiplex PCR; TCRdb's copy keeps in-frame clones and lacks some. The sample shows 95,000 to 100,000 clones, around 87% of them seen only once. The sample consisted of peripheral blood, taken 28 days after the second AZD1222 dose. These receptors were taken from an adult who received the AZD1222 COVID-19 vaccine. The conserved cysteine and the conserved F or W are not part of the CDR3 here. The order of the fields is V gene, CDR3 length, J gene, D gene, CDR3 protein. The D gene is left open where the match is weak.

>TRBV14|11|TRBJ2-7|-
ASSQEGRGEQY
>TRBV19|13|TRBJ1-1|-
ASSMQGTMNTEAF
>TRBV11-2|12|TRBJ1-3|-
ASSLDRVGNTIY
>TRBV5-1|11|TRBJ2-3|-
ASSGGGADTQY
>TRBV19|13|TRBJ2-1|TRBD2
ASSPPGLASNEQF
>TRBV4-1|11|TRBJ2-7|TRBD1
ASSPGQGGEQY
>TRBV27|14|TRBJ2-6|-
ASSSLSASGANVLT
>TRBV5-1|10|TRBJ2-1|-
ASRYMRDEQF
>TRBV27|12|TRBJ1-2|-
ASSTSDRLYGYT
>TRBV4-2|11|TRBJ2-1|-
ASSQERYNEQF
>TRBV12-5|13|TRBJ2-2|TRBD1
ASGLQGADTGELF
>TRBV2|17|TRBJ2-6|TRBD1
ASSPLKGAIPSGANVLT
>TRBV6-4|13|TRBJ2-5|TRBD2
ASSDEGLVTETQY
>TRBV7-3|13|TRBJ2-3|TRBD2
ASSLGLAPTDTQY
>TRBV6-5|12|TRBJ2-2|-
ASSPGPSTGELF
>TRBV7-2|13|TRBJ1-2|-
ASSLQGKANYGYT
>TRBV11-3|11|TRBJ1-1|-
ASSWGQNTEAF
>TRBV27|13|TRBJ2-3|TRBD2
ASRRGGSLTDTQY
>TRBV6-2/TRBV6-3|12|TRBJ2-5|-
ASSYSGTPETQY
>TRBV7-9|13|TRBJ2-5|TRBD1
ASSLLPGGKETQY